Listed below are T cell receptor beta chains from one sample, sequenced in a study of cytomegalovirus exposure and HLA in healthy donors. Sequencing used immunoSEQ multiplex PCR; TCRdb keeps in-frame clones, though not all of them. The table records 150,000 to 170,000 clones, roughly 74% of them present only once. The material sequenced was PBMCs. The source of these receptors is a man aged 18-30 years in good health and CMV-seronegative. Both conserved end residues are trimmed from each CDR3. The order of the fields is clone size, V gene, CDR3 protein. The size field is filled for only some rows; it gives once, few, many or a size class.

- TRBV11-3 ASSRGGAGGITPNEQF
- TRBV6-6 ASTDRGANYGYT
few TRBV6-5 ASSPNRGETQY
- TRBV2 ASSPRQGVRDGYT
- TRBV6-5 ASSYQGSNQPQH
- TRBV18 ASSPWVGLAELTDTQY
- TRBV7-9 ASSSDREGNQPQH
once TRBV11-2 ASSFEGQHNYGYT
- TRBV7-6 ASSPRAGAPGNTIY
- TRBV5-4 ASSLDGLEETQY
- TRBV27 ASSSAPGQGLVPYEQY
few TRBV28 ASSEGQGNSQY
- TRBV6-6 ASSYLGDRNTGELF
- TRBV21-1 ARLRRPSGATLETQY
- TRBV5-5 ASSLAGGQTVQY
- TRBV5-8 ASSPGTGFEWRPQH
- TRBV28 ASSLSQGPINNEQF
- TRBV2 ASKQDSGNTIY
- TRBV5-1 ASSRGGGLVGNIQY
- TRBV6-6 ATQPTGANGLT
- TRBV5-5 ASSYRDRGPSTNEKLF
- TRBV7-2 ASSRGGTSTDTQY
- TRBV6-5 ASKTGGNYGYA
few TRBV6-4 ASANRGPYGYT
- TRBV5-1 ASSPDLPGQANSNYGYT
- TRBV5-4 ASSPYRGTEAF
- TRBV7-2 ASGGLRWGGALH
- TRBV7-9 ASSLDTSGDSYEQY
- TRBV10-3 AISDAADSGNEQF
once TRBV28 ASNPGGHVGAEAF
- TRBV7-3 ASSQNGGVQGTGANVLT
- TRBV7-2 ASSFLAGNTIY